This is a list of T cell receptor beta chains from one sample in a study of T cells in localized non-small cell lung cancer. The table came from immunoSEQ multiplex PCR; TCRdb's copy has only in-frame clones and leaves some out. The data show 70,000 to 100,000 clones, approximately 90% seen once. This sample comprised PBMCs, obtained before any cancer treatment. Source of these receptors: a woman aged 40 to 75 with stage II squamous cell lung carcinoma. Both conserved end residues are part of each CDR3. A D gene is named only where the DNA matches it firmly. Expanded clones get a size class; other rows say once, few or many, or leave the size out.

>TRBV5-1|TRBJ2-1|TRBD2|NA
CASSLGSTSGTRHEQFF
TGCGCCAGCAGCTTGGGATCGACTAGCGGGACTAGACATGAGCAGTTCTTC
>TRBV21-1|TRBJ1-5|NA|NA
CASSSRDRGPPGEPQHF
TGTGCCAGCAGCTCCCGGGACAGGGGTCCTCCCGGGGAGCCCCAGCATTTT
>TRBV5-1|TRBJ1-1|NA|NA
CASSLAPPGTEAFF
TGCGCCAGCAGCTTGGCCCCTCCGGGGACTGAAGCTTTCTTT
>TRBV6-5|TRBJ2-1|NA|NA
CASSYSAGRLNEQFF
TGTGCCAGCAGTTATTCCGCGGGACGCTTAAATGAGCAGTTCTTC
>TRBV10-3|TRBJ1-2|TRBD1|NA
CAISGDSYGYTF
TGTGCCATCAGTGGGGACAGCTATGGCTACACCTTC
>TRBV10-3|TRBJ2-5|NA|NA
CAISLGRPETQYF
TGTGCCATTTCCCTTGGCAGGCCAGAGACCCAGTACTTC
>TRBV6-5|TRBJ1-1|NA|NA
CASSESSGAFF
TGTGCCAGCAGTGAGTCATCCGGGGCTTTCTTT
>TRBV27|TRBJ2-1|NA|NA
CASGATGSSYNEQFF
TGTGCCAGTGGGGCCACGGGAAGCTCCTACAATGAGCAGTTCTTC
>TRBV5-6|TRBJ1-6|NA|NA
CASSQSGVLNSPLHF
TGTGCCAGCAGCCAGTCTGGGGTCCTTAATTCACCCCTCCACTTT
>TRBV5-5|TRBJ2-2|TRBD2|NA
CASSLWVGGGNTGELFF
TGTGCCAGCAGCTTATGGGTAGGCGGGGGGAACACCGGGGAGCTGTTTTTT
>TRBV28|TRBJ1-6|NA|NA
CASSLGVSSPLHF
TGTGCCAGCAGTTTAGGGGTGAGTTCACCCCTCCACTTT
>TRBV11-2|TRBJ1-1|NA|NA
CASSHPFRFGINTEAFF
TGTGCCAGCAGCCACCCGTTTAGATTCGGGATAAACACTGAAGCTTTCTTT
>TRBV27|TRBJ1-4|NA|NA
CASSLGYSATNEKLFF
TGTGCCAGCAGTTTGGGATACAGCGCAACTAATGAAAAACTGTTTTTT
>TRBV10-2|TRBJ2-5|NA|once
CASSESEAFPQETQYF
TGCGCCAGCAGTGAGTCGGAGGCTTTTCCCCAAGAGACCCAGTACTTC
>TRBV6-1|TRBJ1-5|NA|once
CASSEGRRQAFYQPQHF
TGTGCCAGCAGTGAAGGAAGGCGACAGGCATTCTATCAGCCCCAGCATTTT
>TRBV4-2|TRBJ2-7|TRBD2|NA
CASSQALTSGRNEQYF
TGTGCCAGCAGCCAAGCCCTGACTAGCGGGAGGAACGAGCAGTACTTC
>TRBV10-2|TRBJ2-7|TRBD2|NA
CASRATSGPYEQYF
TGCGCCAGCAGGGCGACTAGCGGACCTTACGAGCAGTACTTC
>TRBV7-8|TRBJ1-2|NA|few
CASSHPRGAGGIYGYTF
TGTGCCAGCAGCCACCCACGTGGGGCAGGAGGAATATATGGCTACACCTTC
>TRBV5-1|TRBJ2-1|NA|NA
CASRLKTTGAGSYNEQFF
TGCGCCAGCCGCCTCAAAACTACGGGGGCAGGTTCCTACAATGAGCAGTTCTTC
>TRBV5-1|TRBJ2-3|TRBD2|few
CASSTGTSGGSTDTQYF
TGCGCCAGCAGCACCGGGACTAGCGGGGGGAGCACAGATACGCAGTATTTT
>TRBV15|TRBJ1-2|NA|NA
CATSRDPLYNYGYTF
TGTGCCACCAGCAGAGATCCACTGTATAACTATGGCTACACCTTC
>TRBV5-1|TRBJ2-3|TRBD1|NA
CASRQGADTQYF
TGCGCCAGCAGACAGGGGGCAGATACGCAGTATTTT
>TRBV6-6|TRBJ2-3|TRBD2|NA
CASRTSGTSFTQYF
TGTGCCAGCCGGACTAGCGGGACCAGTTTTACCCAGTATTTT
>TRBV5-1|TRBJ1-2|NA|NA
CASSLDSQSTNYGYTF
TGCGCCAGCAGCTTGGATTCACAGAGCACTAACTATGGCTACACCTTC
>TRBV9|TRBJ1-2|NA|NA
CASSVGSVLGDSGYGYTF
TGTGCCAGCAGCGTAGGATCTGTGCTGGGGGATAGTGGCTATGGCTACACCTTC
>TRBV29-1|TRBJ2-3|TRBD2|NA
CSVERAGGDTDTQYF
TGCAGCGTTGAAAGGGCTGGGGGGGACACAGATACGCAGTATTTT
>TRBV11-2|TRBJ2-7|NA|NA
CASSLSSLLYEQYF
TGTGCCAGCAGCTTAAGCAGCCTTCTCTACGAGCAGTACTTC
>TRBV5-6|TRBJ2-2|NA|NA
CASQTGRVTGELFF
TGTGCCAGCCAAACAGGGAGAGTTACCGGGGAGCTGTTTTTT
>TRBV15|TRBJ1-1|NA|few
CATSRERTFPEAFF
TGTGCCACCAGCAGAGAAAGGACCTTCCCTGAAGCTTTCTTT
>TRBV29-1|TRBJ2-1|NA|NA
CSVVSLAASNNEQFF
TGCAGCGTTGTTTCTTTAGCCGCCTCCAACAATGAGCAGTTCTTC
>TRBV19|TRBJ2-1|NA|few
CASAGGGVSYNEQFF
TGTGCCAGTGCTGGCGGAGGGGTGTCCTACAATGAGCAGTTCTTC
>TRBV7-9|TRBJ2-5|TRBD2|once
CASSSLAGRETQYF
TGTGCCAGCAGCTCTCTAGCGGGAAGGGAGACCCAGTACTTC
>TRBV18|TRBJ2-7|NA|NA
CASSLRDGHYEQYF
TGTGCCAGCTCACTCCGGGACGGCCACTACGAGCAGTACTTC
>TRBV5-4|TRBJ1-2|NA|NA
CASSAEEVANYGYTF
TGTGCCAGCAGCGCCGAGGAAGTGGCTAACTATGGCTACACCTTC
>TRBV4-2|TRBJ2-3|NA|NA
CASSPSSTDTQYF
TGTGCCAGCAGCCCGTCGAGTACAGATACGCAGTATTTT
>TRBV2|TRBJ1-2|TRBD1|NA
CASSESGVQQGAGYTF
TGTGCCAGCAGTGAAAGTGGAGTTCAACAGGGGGCAGGCTACACCTTC
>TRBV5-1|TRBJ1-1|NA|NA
CASSPSGGVTEAFF
TGCGCCAGCAGCCCGAGTGGGGGGGTAACTGAAGCTTTCTTT
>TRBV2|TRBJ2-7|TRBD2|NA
CASKRSSGSLTYEQYF
TGTGCCAGCAAAAGATCAAGCGGGAGCCTCACCTACGAGCAGTACTTC
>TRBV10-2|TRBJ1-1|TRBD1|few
CASSDHDPGQGVAFF
TGCGCCAGCAGTGACCACGACCCGGGACAGGGAGTAGCTTTCTTT
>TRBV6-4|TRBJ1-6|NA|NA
CASRQLDNSPLHF
TGTGCCAGCCGACAGTTGGATAATTCACCCCTCCACTTT
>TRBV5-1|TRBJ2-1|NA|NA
CASSLAPQREQFF
TGCGCCAGCAGCTTGGCCCCCCAGCGGGAGCAGTTCTTC
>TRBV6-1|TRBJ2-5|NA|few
CASSEFGVGETQYF
TGTGCCAGCAGTGAATTTGGGGTGGGGGAGACCCAGTACTTC
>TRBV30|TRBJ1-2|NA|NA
CAWMGGGYTF
TGTGCCTGGATGGGAGGAGGCTACACCTTC